The source of this T cell receptor beta chain is a study of T cells in Graves' hyperthyroidism and ophthalmopathy. Exclusion of patients followed from uncontrolled infection, other autoimmune disease, pregnancy or lactation. This clonotype was counted at least ten times. The length of the CDR3 is 14 residues. Trimming left V 5 bases short and J 6 bases short, with 16 bases between. Germline CDR1 reads MDHEN; CDR2 reads SYDVKM. RNA transcripts provided the source from which TCR beta CDR3 regions were amplified. In the first-round RT-PCR of the TCR CDR3, the HTBI primer set was used. TCRdb re-called the multiplex PCR reads with MiXCR, one entry per CDR3 protein. The sample shows some 500,000 distinct CDR3 sequences, about an eighth of them seen only once.

The clonotype originates from a woman under 30 with Graves' hyperthyroidism. V gene TRBV28 combines with J gene TRBJ1-2; no clear D gene. The sequenced sample consisted of blood. CDR3 DNA: TGTGCCAGCAGTCCGTACGAGTCCTCCGATGGCTACACCTTC. Amino acid sequence: CASSPYESSDGYTF.